These 14 T cell receptor beta chains were sequenced from one sample in a study of cytomegalovirus exposure and HLA in healthy donors. PCR amplification relied on 60 Vbeta primers (plus 13 Jbeta primers). The table came from immunoSEQ multiplex PCR; TCRdb's copy has only in-frame clones and leaves some out. The data contain about 82,000 clones, roughly 70% of them singletons. Sequencing input: PBMCs. Receptors originate from a man aged 40-49 years in good health and CMV-seropositive.

The chain has TRBV7-2 and TRBJ1-3; 7 nucleotides align to TRBD1. Germline CDR1 SGHTA, CDR2 FQGNSA. V was clipped by 5 bases and J by 6 bases; unmatched bases: 7. The CDR3 runs 14 residues. CDR3 sequence: CASSPDRVVNTIYF. CDR3 bases: TGTGCCAGCAGCCCTGACAGGGTAGTAAACACCATATATTTT.

This clone has a handful of counts. The rearrangement links TRBV28 to TRBJ1-4; D is ambiguous. In germline, CDR1 is MDHEN, CDR2 SYDVKM. The V gene lost 4 bases and the J gene lost 5 bases, with 14 bases spanning the gap. The CDR3 consists of 15 residues. CDR3 in DNA: TGTGCCAGCAGTTCCCGGAGGCTAGGGAATGAAAAACTGTTTTTT. Protein: CASSSRRLGNEKLFF.

The V gene is TRBV10-1, the J gene TRBJ2-7; TRBD2 aligns across 11 bases. Germline V gives CDR1 WNHNN, CDR2 SYGVQD (reference sequence). Losses at the gene ends were 3 bases for V and 3 bases for J; bases not matched to a gene: 1. The CDR3 is made up of 14 amino acids. The CDR3 DNA sequence: TGCGCCAGCAGTGATCTAGCGGGAGGCTACGAGCAGTACTTC. Protein: CASSDLAGGYEQYF.

The chain uses TRBV9 and TRBJ1-3; 7 nucleotides align to TRBD1. Germline V lookup: CDR1 SGDLS, CDR2 YYNGEE. The ends lost 1 base at V and 4 bases at J; junction bases unmatched: 5. The CDR3 length is 15 residues. The CDR3 region is CASSVNRGNGNTIYF. The DNA of the CDR3 is TGTGCCAGCAGCGTAAACAGGGGAAACGGAAACACCATATATTTT.

The chain carries TRBV28 and TRBJ2-7; 8 nucleotides match TRBD1. The CDR3 runs 12 residues. Germline values: CDR1 MDHEN, CDR2 SYDVKM. The CDR3 is CATDRVGVEQYF. As DNA, the CDR3 is TGTGCTACGGACAGGGTGGGAGTCGAGCAGTACTTC.

This clone was detected a few times. This chain connects TRBV18 to TRBJ2-1; 10 bases map to TRBD1. This CDR3 has 17 residues. The V segment lost 3 bases and the J segment 8 bases; nucleotides outside the gene matches: 13. CDR1 KGHSH and CDR2 LQKENI come from the germline V gene. Here the CDR3 reads CASSPSWDRGGGDEQFF. The DNA for the CDR3 is TGTGCCAGCTCACCGTCCTGGGACAGGGGAGGAGGGGATGAGCAGTTCTTC. Full variable domain (rest looked up from reference TRBV18 and TRBJ2-1): NAGVMQNPRHLVRRRGQEARLRCSPMKGHSHVYWYRQLPEEGLKFMVYLQKENIIDESGMPKERFSAEFPKEGPSILRIQQVVRGDSAAYFCASSPSWDRGGGDEQFFGPGTRLTVL.

This clone appeared once. The chain joins TRBV2 to TRBJ1-6; 7 nucleotides agree with TRBD1. CDR1 SNHLY and CDR2 FYNNEI come from the germline V gene. The CDR3 covers 16 residues. V dropped 0 bases and J dropped 10; count of bases not matched to a gene: 9. CDR3 sequence reads: CASSEARTGLRSPLHF. The DNA for the CDR3 is TGTGCCAGCAGTGAAGCCCGGACAGGATTGAGATCACCCCTCCACTTT.

Only a few counts were recorded for this clone. J is TRBJ2-5 and V is TRBV14; D may be TRBD2 (5 bases). CDR1 and CDR2 from the germline V gene are SGHDN and FVKESK. The CDR3 consists of 15 residues. Trimming took off 2 bases at V and 4 bases at J, with 14 bases between the two ends. CDR3 nucleotides: TGTGCCAGCAGCCAACTTGTAGGACTCGTAGAGACCCAGTACTTC. Translating gives CASSQLVGLVETQYF.

The chain employs TRBV18 and TRBJ2-1, with 7 bases aligning to TRBD2. The CDR3 runs to 15 residues. The ends lost 10 bases at V and 0 bases at J; junction bases unmatched: 9. CDR1 and CDR2 from the germline V gene are KGHSH and LQKENI. The CDR3 region is CATSAGASSYNEQFF. The CDR3 bases are TGTGCCACCTCTGCGGGAGCAAGCTCCTACAATGAGCAGTTCTTC.

The chain carries TRBV7-6 and TRBJ1-5; possibly TRBD1 for D (5 bases). The germline V gene encodes CDR1 SGHVS and CDR2 FNYEAQ. Trimming removed 5 bases from V and 5 bases from J, with 13 bases in between. CDR3 length: 14 residues. CDR3 region: CASSPGGTHQPQHF. CDR3 DNA sequence: TGTGCCAGCAGCCCCGGGGGGACCCATCAGCCCCAGCATTTT.

The V gene is TRBV7-2, the J gene TRBJ1-1; 7 nucleotides agree with TRBD1. The trim removed 6 bases at V and 2 bases at J, leaving 3 bases unmatched. The CDR3 length is 13 residues. Germline CDR1 and CDR2: SGHTA and FQGNSA. CDR3 sequence: CASSDRANTEAFF. CDR3 DNA sequence: TGTGCCAGCAGTGACAGGGCAAACACTGAAGCTTTCTTT.

The chain is built from TRBV5-1 and TRBJ2-7, with D perhaps matching TRBD2 (5 bases). Germline loops: CDR1 SGHRS, CDR2 YFSETQ. This CDR3 region has 14 residues. V was trimmed by 4 bases and J by 2 bases, leaving 13 bases between them. The CDR3 nucleotides are TGCGCCAGCAGCGTTAGCGCCGAGACCTACGAGCAGTACTTC. The encoded protein is CASSVSAETYEQYF.

The gene calls are TRBV27 and TRBJ2-3; 8 bases match TRBD1. CDR1 is MNHEY and CDR2 is SMNVEV in the germline V gene (reference sequence). The V gene end was trimmed by 5 bases and the J gene end by 4 bases; junction bases not matched to a gene: 11. There are 16 residues in the CDR3. This CDR3 is CASSPGTGLFSDTQYF. CDR3 sequence (DNA): TGTGCCAGCAGTCCCGGGACAGGTCTCTTTTCAGATACGCAGTATTTT.

The chain is built from TRBV7-9 and TRBJ1-5, with TRBD1 matching 10 bases. Germline V gene sequence: CDR1 SEHNR, CDR2 FQNEAQ (reference sequence). The V gene end was trimmed by 5 bases and the J gene end by 6 bases; junction bases not matched to a gene: 13. The CDR3 covers 17 residues. The CDR3 bases are TGTGCCAGCAGCCCCGGAGTCTCCCGGGACAGGGGTCAGCCCCAGCATTTT. Translation gives CASSPGVSRDRGQPQHF.